The 32 T cell receptor beta chains in this list originate from one sample, sequenced in a study of OX40 agonist ivuxolimab in advanced cancers. Generated by immunoSEQ multiplex PCR, the TCRdb table keeps only in-frame clones and is missing some. The sample has roughly 120,000 clones, roughly 90% seen once. The sample was CD4+ or CD8+ T cells sorted from blood, taken in a trial of the OX40 agonist ivuxolimab. The origin of the receptors is an adult with an advanced solid tumor such as melanoma, head and neck, liver or kidney cancer.

On this clone itself: The junction departs from the called germline gene at one end, perhaps through a read error. The chain joins TRBV9 to TRBJ1-2; TRBD1 matches 7 bases. Germline CDR1 is SGDLS and CDR2 is YYNGEE. The CDR3 totals 12 residues. The chain's CDR3 is CASSMPTGIPSF. The CDR3, as DNA: TGTGCCAGCAGCATGCCGACAGGGATCCCCAGCTTC.

Of note for this clone: This specimen includes other DNA sequences encoding the same CDR3. The rearrangement joins TRBV29-1 to TRBJ2-3, with D unclear. The CDR3 sequence is 12 residues long. The germline V gene has CDR1 SQVTM and CDR2 ANQGSEA. V was trimmed by 6 bases and J by 1 base, leaving 8 bases between them. The CDR3 nucleotides read TGCAGCGTGGACGGAGGCACAGATACGCAGTATTTT. Its protein is CSVDGGTDTQYF.

This chain joins TRBV6-6 and TRBJ2-7; no definite D call. This CDR3 has 12 residues. V was clipped by 6 bases and J by 3 bases, with 9 bases between them. Germline V lookup: CDR1 MNHNY, CDR2 SVGAGI (reference sequence). CDR3 in amino acids: CASSPTSYEQYF. DNA for the CDR3: TGTGCCAGCAGCCCTACAAGCTACGAGCAGTACTTC.

The genes are TRBV7-3 and TRBJ2-2, with TRBD1 as a possible D gene (6 bases). Trimming stripped 3 bases from V and 4 bases from J, with 9 bases between. Germline V gene lookup returns CDR1 SGHTA and CDR2 FQGTGA. The CDR3 contains 14 residues. This CDR3 reads CASSLSGATGELFF. CDR3 coding DNA: TGTGCCAGCAGCTTGTCAGGGGCCACCGGGGAGCTGTTTTTT.

CDR3 nucleotides: TGTGCCAGCAGTTACGGGACATATCGGGGTAATGAGCAGTTCTTC. It yields the protein CASSYGTYRGNEQFF. The chain uses TRBV6-5 and TRBJ2-1; D perhaps matches TRBD1 (6 bases). CDR1 and CDR2 (germline): MNHEY, SVGAGI. This CDR3 spans 15 amino acids. With 2 bases removed from V and 7 bases from J, the gap between germline ends came to 15 bases.

The chain uses TRBV7-3 and TRBJ2-7; D not resolved. The CDR3 runs 14 residues. The germline V gene encodes CDR1 SGHTA and CDR2 FQGTGA. Trimming took off 7 bases at V and 2 bases at J, with 15 bases between the two ends. The CDR3 sequence is CASKPGRFTYEQYF. CDR3 DNA: TGTGCCAGCAAGCCTGGCAGGTTCACCTACGAGCAGTACTTC.

This chain's CDR3 is CASGSLPTLSYEQYF. The CDR3 DNA is TGTGCTAGTGGTTCCCTCCCGACTCTATCCTACGAGCAGTACTTC. The chain recombines TRBV12-5 with TRBJ2-7, with D uncertain. CDR3 length: 15 amino acids. Germline lookup yields CDR1 LGHNT and CDR2 FRNRAP. The V end lost 4 bases, the J end lost 1 base, and 14 bases lay between the germline ends.

The rearrangement uses TRBV21-1 and TRBJ1-5; TRBD1 was called by the table and not checked on the DNA. TRBV21-1 represents a pseudogene. This CDR3 contains 20 residues. In nucleotides, the CDR3 is TGTGCCAGCAGCAAAAAAAATCCCCAGACCCGAGACAGCCACGGTCAGCCCCAGCATTTT. Its protein is CASSKKNPQTRDSHGQPQHF.

The genes are TRBV7-3 and TRBJ1-1; maybe TRBD1 (6 bases). Trimming took 1 base from V and 4 from J, leaving 16 bases between them. The V gene's germline CDR1 is SGHTA and CDR2 FQGTGA. The CDR3 consists of 16 residues. As DNA, the CDR3 is TGTGCCAGCAGCTTAAATCCCGGGGGGCTCGGCACTGAAGCTTTCTTT. Translation: CASSLNPGGLGTEAFF.

J is TRBJ2-3 and V is TRBV28; D gene unclear. The germline CDR1 and CDR2 sequences are MDHEN and SYDVKM. V was pared by 7 bases and J by 9 bases, with 17 bases between. The CDR3 loop spans 13 amino acids. DNA of the CDR3: TGTGCCAGCACCCTACCGACACTGGGGACGCAGTATTTT. Protein product: CASTLPTLGTQYF.

The J gene is TRBJ1-1, the V gene TRBV5-5; 8 bases map to TRBD1. Germline CDR1 is SGHKS and CDR2 is YYEKEE (reference sequence). There are 15 residues in the CDR3. With V trimmed by 0 bases and J by 4 bases, 5 bases remained unmatched. As DNA, the CDR3 is TGTGCCAGCAGCTTGGGGCGGACAGGGATCACTGAAGCTTTCTTT. Protein sequence: CASSLGRTGITEAFF.

This clone was found a few times. This sequence joins TRBV7-9 and TRBJ2-7; D ambiguous. The CDR3 is 13 residues long. Trimming removed 4 bases from V and 3 bases from J, with 10 bases in between. Germline values: CDR1 SEHNR, CDR2 FQNEAQ (reference sequence). The CDR3 sequence is CASSSSIVYEQYF. Written as DNA, the CDR3 is TGTGCCAGCAGCTCGTCCATCGTCTACGAGCAGTACTTC.

In this sample, this clone turned up a few times. The rearrangement joins TRBV21-1 to TRBJ2-5; the table assigns TRBD1, which was not confirmed against the DNA. TRBV21-1 is marked as a pseudogene. This CDR3 is built from 16 residues. CDR3 loop: CASSKKRGTGQETQYF. In DNA, the CDR3 is TGTGCCAGCAGCAAAAAAAGAGGGACAGGGCAAGAGACCCAGTACTTC.

V is TRBV9 and J is TRBJ1-4, with 8 positions matching TRBD1. Per germline, CDR1 SGDLS and CDR2 YYNGEE. This CDR3 is 16 amino acids long. Unmatched junction bases numbered 9, after V lost 0 bases and J lost 8 bases. CDR3 sequence (DNA): TGTGCCAGCAGCGTAGATTCCGCGGCAGGGGGCGAAAAACTGTTTTTT. Its protein product is CASSVDSAAGGEKLFF.

The J gene is TRBJ1-1, the V gene TRBV7-9, with D possibly TRBD1 on 6 matching bases. The germline V gene encodes CDR1 SEHNR and CDR2 FQNEAQ (reference sequence). With 5 bases removed from V and 0 bases from J, the gap between germline ends came to 13 bases. The CDR3 has 15 residues. The CDR3 DNA is TGTGCCAGCAGCACAGGGTGGGGGGTGAACACTGAAGCTTTCTTT. It is translated as CASSTGWGVNTEAFF. Full variable domain (outside the CDR3, taken from reference TRBV7-9 and TRBJ1-1): DTGVSQNPRHKITKRGQNVTFRCDPISEHNRLYWYRQTLGQGPEFLTYFQNEAQLEKSRLLSDRFSAERPKGSFSTLEIQRTEQGDSAMYLCASSTGWGVNTEAFFGQGTRLTVV.

This rearrangement joins TRBV5-4 to TRBJ2-2, with a weak D call TRBD2 (6 bases). V was trimmed by 3 bases and J by 4 bases, leaving 10 bases between them. This CDR3 is 14 amino acids long. From germline, CDR1 is SGHNT and CDR2 YYREEE (reference sequence). The CDR3 region has the DNA TGTGCCAGCAGCTGGAGGGCCGGCACCGGGGAGCTGTTTTTT. This codes for CASSWRAGTGELFF.

The J gene is TRBJ2-7, the V gene TRBV2; the match to TRBD2 covers 7 bases. The junction had 7 bases not matched to a gene; V was cut back by 5 bases and J by 0 bases. The CDR3 consists of 15 residues. Germline assignment: CDR1 SNHLY and CDR2 FYNNEI. The chain's CDR3 is CASSPTAGSSYEQYF. CDR3 nucleotide sequence: TGTGCCAGCAGTCCTACAGCGGGGAGCTCCTACGAGCAGTACTTC.

This chain uses TRBV15 with TRBJ1-1; D may be TRBD1 (6 bases). V was shortened by 0 bases and J by 3 bases, with 17 bases between the two germline ends. The germline V gene encodes CDR1 LNHNV and CDR2 YYDKDF (reference sequence). The CDR3 length is 17 residues. DNA of the CDR3: TGTGCCACCAGCAGAGATCTGAGAGGGGCAGGGGACACTGAAGCTTTCTTT. Its protein product is CATSRDLRGAGDTEAFF.

The gene calls are TRBV4-3 and TRBJ2-5, with a tentative D call TRBD2 (6 bases). The closer fit of TRBJ2-7 to the DNA end suggests the J call may be wrong. Per germline, CDR1 LGHNA and CDR2 YSLEER. This CDR3 comprises 14 residues. CDR3 residues: CASSQVAGPYEQYF. The CDR3 DNA follows: TGCGCCAGCAGCCAAGTCGCGGGACCCTACGAGCAGTACTTC.

This rearrangement joins TRBV28 to TRBJ1-1; TRBD1 is a possible D gene (5 bases). From germline, CDR1 is MDHEN and CDR2 SYDVKM. The V end lost 7 bases, the J end lost 5 bases, and 17 bases lay between the germline ends. The CDR3 spans 14 residues. The DNA for the CDR3 is TGTGCCAGCACCGTTACTACAGGAGGTACTGAAGCTTTCTTT. Protein: CASTVTTGGTEAFF.

V is TRBV7-8 and J is TRBJ1-5, with a tentative D call TRBD1 (5 bases). Trimming removed 2 bases at V and 7 bases at J, with 12 bases between. Per germline, CDR1 SGHVS and CDR2 FQNEAQ. The CDR3 loop spans 14 amino acids. CDR3 in amino acids: CASSLWGVGQPQHF. Written as DNA, the CDR3 is TGTGCCAGCAGCTTATGGGGGGTCGGGCAGCCCCAGCATTTT.

The V gene is TRBV19, the J gene TRBJ2-7; 7 bases align to TRBD1. Germline V gene lookup returns CDR1 LNHDA and CDR2 SQIVND (reference sequence). The CDR3 contains 14 residues. V lost 6 bases and J lost 2; bases outside the gene matches: 7. The CDR3 spells CASRPQGRPYEQYF. In DNA form, the CDR3 reads TGTGCCAGTAGACCACAGGGGCGCCCCTACGAGCAGTACTTC.

The chain combines TRBV7-2 with TRBJ2-1; 12 bases fit TRBD1. The J segment lost 6 bases and the V segment lost 1 base, leaving 4 bases of the junction unmatched. The germline V gene has CDR1 SGHTA and CDR2 FQGNSA. The CDR3 length is 16 residues. CDR3 in amino acids: CASSLEGTGGFNEQFF. The CDR3 DNA reads TGTGCCAGCAGCTTAGAAGGGACAGGGGGCTTCAATGAGCAGTTCTTC. The full variable domain, with the rest looked up from reference TRBV7-2 and TRBJ2-1, is GAGVSQSPSNKVTEKGKDVELRCDPISGHTALYWYRQSLGQGLEFLIYFQGNSAPDKSGLPSDRFSAERTGGSVSTLTIQRTQQEDSAVYLCASSLEGTGGFNEQFFGPGTRLTVL.

The chain is built from TRBV19 and TRBJ1-5; D not certain. This CDR3 has 17 residues. Germline V gene sequence: CDR1 LNHDA, CDR2 SQIVND (reference sequence). The V end was cut by 2 bases, the J end by 0 bases, with 14 bases between. CDR3 protein: CASSIRADGNSNQPQHF. The DNA of the CDR3 is TGTGCCAGTAGTATAAGGGCAGACGGTAATAGCAATCAGCCCCAGCATTTT.

The V call is TRBV4-2, the J call TRBJ1-3; the D is unclear. Germline V gives CDR1 LGHNA, CDR2 YNFKEQ. The CDR3 loop spans 16 amino acids. The V and J ends lost 0 bases and 0 bases respectively, with 9 bases between them. The CDR3 sequence is CASSQDVWGSGNTIYF. The CDR3 region has the DNA TGTGCCAGCAGCCAAGATGTCTGGGGCTCTGGAAACACCATATATTTT.

This clone has just one count. In nucleotides, the CDR3 is TGTGCCAGCAGCCAATTGGGCAGGGGGCTGGTTTATGTTCAGCCCCAGCATTTT. Its protein product is CASSQLGRGLVYVQPQHF. V gene TRBV16 combines with J gene TRBJ1-5; 8 bases are a match to TRBD1. The CDR3 sequence is 18 residues long. The J segment lost 6 bases and the V segment lost 1 base, leaving 14 bases of the junction unmatched. Germline V lookup: CDR1 KGHSY, CDR2 FQNENV.

The chain links TRBV5-5 to TRBJ1-1; 7 positions agree with TRBD1. CDR3 length equals 13 residues. From germline, CDR1 is SGHKS and CDR2 YYEKEE (reference sequence). After removal of 7 bases from V and 4 bases from J, the junction contained 7 bases not matched to a gene. The DNA of the CDR3 is TGTGCCAGCCTCTGGGGACAGAGCACTGAAGCTTTCTTT. As protein: CASLWGQSTEAFF.

J is TRBJ2-5 and V is TRBV4-3; TRBD2 matches 7 bases. The V gene's germline CDR1 is LGHNA and CDR2 YSLEER. Trimming took 3 bases from V and 0 from J; bases not matched to a gene: 10. The CDR3 loop spans 17 amino acids. CDR3 sequence (DNA): TGCGCCAGCAGCCAGGCGAGGCCTAGCGGTTACCAAGAGACCCAGTACTTC. It yields the protein CASSQARPSGYQETQYF.

The chain couples TRBV27 to TRBJ1-5; D gene unclear. The CDR3 is 13 amino acids. Germline CDR1 reads MNHEY; CDR2 reads SMNVEV (reference sequence). Trimming removed 3 bases at V and 7 bases at J, with 10 bases between. The CDR3 loop reads CASSLRNFQPQHF. Written as DNA, the CDR3 is TGTGCCAGCAGTTTGAGGAATTTCCAGCCCCAGCATTTT.

The chain is built from TRBV19 and TRBJ1-1; D call uncertain. Trimming shortened V by 2 bases and J by 1 base, and 11 bases separated the two germline ends. Germline CDR1 LNHDA, CDR2 SQIVND (reference sequence). The CDR3 is made up of 15 amino acids. The CDR3 loop reads CASSIRSAKNTEAFF. The CDR3 DNA reads as TGTGCCAGTAGTATACGGTCAGCTAAGAACACTGAAGCTTTCTTT.

V gene TRBV5-4 combines with J gene TRBJ1-6; D not resolved. Germline CDR1 and CDR2: SGHNT and YYREEE (reference sequence). The CDR3 consists of 16 residues. V was shortened by 0 bases and J by 8 bases, with 15 bases between the two germline ends. Written as DNA, the CDR3 is TGTGCCAGCAGCTTGGCCGGCGGGTTTACGCATTCACCCCTCCACTTT. Translated, it gives CASSLAGGFTHSPLHF.

The J gene is TRBJ1-2, the V gene TRBV7-2, with D tentatively TRBD1 (6 bases). This CDR3 spans 17 amino acids. Germline assignment: CDR1 SGHTA and CDR2 FQGNSA. With 1 base removed from V and 4 bases from J, the gap between germline ends came to 19 bases. The CDR3 loop is CASSLGSAGGNGYGYTF. CDR3 nucleotides: TGTGCCAGCAGCTTAGGGTCTGCGGGGGGCAATGGCTATGGCTACACCTTC.